Below, 30 T cell receptor beta chains from the same sample are listed, as sequenced in a study of shared clonotypes between healthy human individuals. Generated by immunoSEQ multiplex PCR, the TCRdb table keeps only in-frame clones and is missing some. The sample includes approximately 2,000,000 clones, roughly 93% of them seen just once. Naive CD8 cells, CD45RO-negative and positively selected for CCR7, excluded terminally differentiated effector memory CD45RA+ cells. Source material: naive CD8+ T cells from PBMCs. The receptors originated from a man younger than 35 in good health. Some clones in this sample may be carry-over from other donors' samples.

The V gene is TRBV4-1, the J gene TRBJ2-7, with D perhaps given as TRBD1 or TRBD2 (5 bases each). V shed 5 bases and J shed 5 bases, with 16 bases lying between them. The CDR3 length is 14 residues. Germline assignment: CDR1 MGHRA and CDR2 YSYEKL. The CDR3 nucleotides are TGCGCCAGCAGCGCCCGGGACCGGAGCGACGAGCAGTACTTC. This gives the protein CASSARDRSDEQYF.

A remark on this clone: One end of the junction varies from germline; a read error may be responsible. The V and J genes are TRBV5-6 and TRBJ2-5; the D gene is possibly TRBD1 (6 bases). Germline V gives CDR1 SGHDT, CDR2 YYEEEE. CDR3 length equals 15 residues. The CDR3 bases are TGTGTCAGCAGCTTGGCGTCGGGACACCCAGAGACCCAGTACTTC. Translated: CVSSLASGHPETQYF.

The chain uses TRBV28 and TRBJ2-7; 7 bases match TRBD1. Germline V lookup: CDR1 MDHEN, CDR2 SYDVKM. V lost 6 bases, J lost 3 bases, and 5 bases stayed unmatched. The CDR3 runs 13 residues. The CDR3 sequence is CASRIQGFYEQYF. CDR3 nucleotides: TGTGCCAGCAGAATACAGGGGTTCTACGAGCAGTACTTC. Full variable domain (remainder filled in from reference TRBV28 and TRBJ2-7): DVKVTQSSRYLVKRTGEKVFLECVQDMDHENMFWYRQDPGLGLRLIYFSYDVKMKEKGDIPEGYSVSREKKERFSLILESASTNQTSMYLCASRIQGFYEQYFGPGTRLTVT.

The rearrangement uses TRBV9 and TRBJ2-1, with 7 bases that match TRBD1. V shed 6 bases and J 3 bases; nucleotides not matched to a gene: 9. The CDR3 has 15 residues. Germline assignment: CDR1 SGDLS and CDR2 YYNGEE. The CDR3 sequence: CASTPTGDLYNEQFF. Here the CDR3 DNA reads TGTGCCAGCACCCCTACAGGGGACCTCTACAATGAGCAGTTCTTC.

Points on this clone: This CDR3 is also generated by other DNA sequences in the sample. The V call is TRBV9, the J call TRBJ1-1, with a possible D match to TRBD1 (5 bases). The CDR3 consists of 14 residues. Germline CDR1 is SGDLS and CDR2 is YYNGEE. V lost 0 bases to trimming and J lost 5 bases, with 11 bases between them. The CDR3 DNA is TGTGCCAGCAGCGTAGTAGGGGCAGGGACTGAAGCTTTCTTT. It encodes CASSVVGAGTEAFF. The full variable domain, with the rest looked up from reference TRBV9 and TRBJ1-1, is DSGVTQTPKHLITATGQRVTLRCSPRSGDLSVYWYQQSLDQGLQFLIQYYNGEERAKGNILERFSAQQFPDLHSELNLSSLELGDSALYFCASSVVGAGTEAFFGQGTRLTVV.

This clone was counted once. The rearrangement uses TRBV28 and TRBJ2-2; TRBD2 might be the D (6 bases). The V end was cut by 4 bases, the J end by 5 bases, with 11 bases between. Looked up from germline, CDR1 is MDHEN and CDR2 is SYDVKM. CDR3 length: 14 amino acids. CDR3 amino acids: CASSSEGRTGELFF. CDR3 DNA: TGTGCCAGCAGTTCGGAGGGTCGGACCGGGGAGCTGTTTTTT.

The chain carries TRBV6-5 and TRBJ2-7; D possibly uses TRBD1 or TRBD2 (5 bases each). From germline, CDR1 is MNHEY and CDR2 SVGAGI. Trimming cost V 4 bases and J 5 bases, with 18 bases left between them. This CDR3 region has 15 residues. The CDR3 sequence: CASSSPRDLPNEQYF. The DNA for the CDR3 is TGTGCCAGCAGTTCCCCCCGGGACCTGCCCAACGAGCAGTACTTC.

CDR3 nucleotides: TGTGCCAGCTCACCGAACGCAGCGGACACCTTC. Amino acids: CASSPNAADTF. The chain joins TRBV13 to TRBJ1-2, with D uncertain. V lost 8 bases and J lost 12, with 16 bases in between. CDR3 length equals 11 residues. Germline CDR1 reads PRHDT; CDR2 reads FYEKMQ (reference sequence).

The gene calls are TRBV27 and TRBJ2-2; 10 positions match TRBD2. The CDR3 runs 17 residues. Germline V gives CDR1 MNHEY, CDR2 SMNVEV (reference sequence). J was trimmed by 4 bases and V by 1 base; bases with no gene match: 6. CDR3: CASSLYEAGGPTGELFF. The CDR3, as DNA: TGTGCCAGCAGTTTATACGAAGCGGGAGGGCCCACCGGGGAGCTGTTTTTT.

Details on this clone: Other DNA sequences in this specimen translate into the identical CDR3. The chain links TRBV5-1 to TRBJ2-7; 8 bases are shared with TRBD2. CDR1 is SGHRS, CDR2 YFSETQ, per germline. Trimming removed 4 bases from V and 0 bases from J; junction bases left unmatched: 3. The CDR3 loop spans 14 amino acids. CDR3 sequence reads: CASSPAGASYEQYF. In DNA form, the CDR3 reads TGCGCCAGCAGCCCAGCGGGGGCCTCCTACGAGCAGTACTTC. Combining the CDR3 with reference TRBV5-1 and TRBJ2-7 gives the whole variable domain KAGVTQTPRYLIKTRGQQVTLSCSPISGHRSVSWYQQTPGQGLQFLFEYFSETQRNKGNFPGRFSGRQFSNSRSEMNVSTLELGDSALYLCASSPAGASYEQYFGPGTRLTVT.

This clone came up once. The chain links TRBV9 to TRBJ2-3; 7 nucleotides align to TRBD1. V was clipped by 0 bases and J by 1 base; unmatched bases: 11. Germline V gene lookup returns CDR1 SGDLS and CDR2 YYNGEE. The CDR3 contains 18 residues. The CDR3 coding sequence is TGTGCCAGCAGCGTAGATGGACAGGCTAATTTCGGCACAGATACGCAGTATTTT. Residues: CASSVDGQANFGTDTQYF.

This chain uses TRBV27 with TRBJ2-7; 7 bases are a match to TRBD1. Germline CDR1 MNHEY, CDR2 SMNVEV (reference sequence). V gave up 4 bases and J gave up 5 bases; unmatched junction bases: 5. The CDR3 runs to 13 residues. The CDR3 is CASSWAGGHEQYF. For the CDR3, the DNA is TGTGCCAGCAGTTGGGCAGGGGGTCACGAGCAGTACTTC.

The chain recombines TRBV7-9 with TRBJ1-1; no reliable D call. The CDR3 runs to 12 residues. CDR1 and CDR2 (germline): SEHNR, FQNEAQ (reference sequence). Trimming shortened V by 2 bases and J by 5 bases, and 6 bases separated the two germline ends. The CDR3 protein is CASSLTLTEAFF. For the CDR3, the DNA is TGTGCCAGCAGCTTAACCTTAACTGAAGCTTTCTTT.

This clone was seen a single time. The rearrangement uses TRBV15 and TRBJ1-1; possible D gene TRBD1, 5 bases. The CDR3 is 16 residues long. Germline CDR1 and CDR2: LNHNV and YYDKDF (reference sequence). Trimming removed 0 bases at V and 0 bases at J, with 11 bases between. The CDR3 is CATSREAGQMNTEAFF. The CDR3 bases are TGTGCCACCAGCAGAGAGGCGGGGCAGATGAACACTGAAGCTTTCTTT.

The CDR3 reads CASSLGLVNTEAFF. The CDR3 bases are TGCGCCAGCAGCTTAGGTTTAGTGAACACTGAAGCTTTCTTT. The chain couples TRBV5-1 to TRBJ1-1, with unresolved D. Germline values: CDR1 SGHRS, CDR2 YFSETQ. Trimming left V 2 bases short and J 0 bases short, with 8 bases between. This CDR3 comprises 14 residues.

The chain uses TRBV6-6 and TRBJ2-3; TRBD1 is a possible D gene (6 bases). Trimming left V 6 bases short and J 7 bases short, with 11 bases between. Germline V gene data show CDR1 as MNHNY and CDR2 as SVGAGI (reference sequence). The CDR3 is 12 residues long. DNA for the CDR3: TGTGCCAGCAGAACAGGGTTAAATACGCAGTATTTT. This encodes CASRTGLNTQYF.

This sequence joins TRBV27 and TRBJ2-1; 13 positions agree with TRBD2. The CDR3 contains 15 residues. V was pared by 6 bases and J by 7 bases, with 6 bases of the junction left unmatched. The V gene's germline CDR1 is MNHEY and CDR2 SMNVEV (reference sequence). The CDR3 here is CASRWTSGSRNEQFF. CDR3 nucleotide sequence: TGTGCCAGCAGATGGACTAGCGGGAGTAGGAATGAGCAGTTCTTC.

V and J are TRBV9 and TRBJ2-1; 8 bases are shared with TRBD2. V dropped 0 bases and J dropped 9; count of bases not matched to a gene: 8. The CDR3 contains 15 residues. The germline V gene has CDR1 SGDLS and CDR2 YYNGEE. The CDR3 region is CASSVATGRASEQFF. The CDR3, as DNA: TGTGCCAGCAGCGTAGCTACCGGGAGGGCCTCTGAGCAGTTCTTC.

This chain connects TRBV9 to TRBJ2-5, with D perhaps matching TRBD1 (5 bases). Germline-derived CDR1 and CDR2 are SGDLS and YYNGEE. Trimming left V 2 bases short and J 5 bases short, with 13 bases between. There are 14 residues in the CDR3. The CDR3 here is CASSVQGVGETQYF. CDR3 bases: TGTGCCAGCAGCGTTCAGGGTGTAGGGGAGACCCAGTACTTC.

V usage is TRBV14 and J usage is TRBJ1-2; 9 positions match TRBD1. The CDR3 is 14 amino acids. Germline CDR1 is SGHDN and CDR2 is FVKESK. With V trimmed by 2 bases and J by 8 bases, 6 bases remained unmatched. CDR3 sequence (DNA): TGTGCCAGCAGCCAAAGGGACAGGGTTGACGGCTACACCTTC. Its translation is CASSQRDRVDGYTF.

The chain recombines TRBV7-9 with TRBJ2-7, with D hard to call. The germline CDR1 and CDR2 sequences are SEHNR and FQNEAQ (reference sequence). The V end lost 5 bases, the J end lost 5 bases, and 10 bases lay between the germline ends. The CDR3 has 12 amino acids. CDR3 DNA: TGTGCCAGCAGCCCCCGGTGGAACGAGCAGTACTTC. This encodes CASSPRWNEQYF.

This rearrangement joins TRBV7-9 to TRBJ2-5; no definite D call. The DNA matches TRBJ2-7 better at its end, which makes the J call doubtful. The CDR3 contains 15 residues. The germline V gene encodes CDR1 SEHNR and CDR2 FQNEAQ (reference sequence). The CDR3 here is CASSPRNGAVNEQYF. The CDR3 coding sequence is TGTGCCAGCAGCCCCCGTAACGGCGCGGTCAACGAGCAGTACTTC.

The chain carries TRBV14 and TRBJ2-2, with TRBD2 identical over 7 bases. Germline V lookup: CDR1 SGHDN, CDR2 FVKESK. The V and J ends lost 3 bases and 1 base, in that order; junction bases with no gene match: 5. This CDR3 is 16 amino acids long. The DNA of the CDR3 is TGTGCCAGCAGCCACTGGGAGGGAAAGAACACCGGGGAGCTGTTTTTT. This sequence encodes CASSHWEGKNTGELFF.

This sequence joins TRBV5-4 and TRBJ2-3; 7 bases fit TRBD2. The CDR3 has 16 amino acids. Trimming removed 4 bases from V and 6 bases from J; junction bases left unmatched: 14. Germline V gene lookup returns CDR1 SGHNT and CDR2 YYREEE (reference sequence). The CDR3 DNA reads TGTGCCAGCAGCCCATGGGGTGGCGGGAGAGGTGATACGCAGTATTTT. Amino acids: CASSPWGGGRGDTQYF.

The rearrangement joins TRBV4-1 to TRBJ2-1; D is unclear. CDR1 and CDR2 (germline): MGHRA, YSYEKL. The CDR3 is 15 amino acids. Trimming shortened V by 4 bases and J by 5 bases, and 15 bases separated the two germline ends. The CDR3 DNA reads as TGCGCCAGCAGCCTAGGCGGCGGCGGCGACAATGAGCAGTTCTTC. Its protein is CASSLGGGGDNEQFF.

The chain employs TRBV9 and TRBJ2-1; D remains ambiguous. Trimming stripped 6 bases from V and 0 bases from J, with 7 bases between. The length of the CDR3 is 13 residues. In germline, CDR1 is SGDLS, CDR2 YYNGEE. The CDR3 DNA sequence: TGTGCCAGCAAACCGAGCTCCTACAATGAGCAGTTCTTC. It yields the protein CASKPSSYNEQFF.

The chain has TRBV7-3 and TRBJ2-5; 10 bases agree with TRBD1. This CDR3 spans 19 amino acids. Germline V lookup: CDR1 SGHTA, CDR2 FQGTGA. The V segment lost 2 bases and the J segment 4 bases; nucleotides outside the gene matches: 16. The CDR3 reads CASSLLHCLTGTGAETQYF. CDR3 nucleotide sequence: TGTGCCAGCAGCTTACTCCACTGTCTAACGGGGACAGGGGCAGAGACCCAGTACTTC.

The chain joins TRBV4-3 to TRBJ2-2; the D is unclear. The V gene lost 0 bases and the J gene lost 8 bases, with 13 bases spanning the gap. The CDR3 totals 15 residues. Per the germline V gene, CDR1 is LGHNA and CDR2 is YSLEER. The CDR3: CASSQEAGWGGELFF. The CDR3 nucleotides read TGCGCCAGCAGCCAAGAGGCAGGATGGGGAGGGGAGCTGTTTTTT.

This chain connects TRBV9 to TRBJ1-1, with a weak D call TRBD1 (6 bases). Trimming stripped 4 bases from V and 5 bases from J, with 15 bases between. Per germline, CDR1 SGDLS and CDR2 YYNGEE. The CDR3 has 14 residues. The CDR3 sequence: CASSLTGPGTEAFF. The DNA for the CDR3 is TGTGCCAGCAGCCTCACAGGGCCCGGGACTGAAGCTTTCTTT.

As regards this clone: The same CDR3 also results from other DNA sequences found in this sample. The chain couples TRBV4-1 to TRBJ1-3; no clear D gene. V gave up 2 bases and J gave up 3 bases, with 2 bases separating them. CDR3 length: 12 amino acids. Per the germline V gene, CDR1 is MGHRA and CDR2 is YSYEKL. The CDR3 DNA is TGCGCCAGCAGCCAAAGTGGAAACACCATATATTTT. It translates to CASSQSGNTIYF.